This T cell receptor beta chain was identified during a study of response to subunit inactivated influenza vaccine. Study-wide points: The authors suggested that every seasonal influenza vaccination recruits few new T cells.

Germline CDR1 is LGHDT and CDR2 is YNNKEL (reference sequence). This CDR3 region has 12 residues. Trimming took off 7 bases at V and 5 bases at J, with 11 bases between the two ends. Each CDR3 protein gets one entry after TCRdb re-called the RT-PCR reads with MiXCR. Of roughly 550,000 distinct CDR3 sequences in the sample, approximately 24% were seen once. As for this clonotype: Its antigen is currently unknown.

This sample also belongs to another study, concerning T cells expressing NK-cell markers. That study reports: The cDNA for TCR beta came from 5'RACE template switching with UMIs.

Sequencing was performed on CD4+ T cells sorted from PBMCs, taken approximately 13 days after vaccination. The clonotype was recovered from a man between 45 and 60 years old who received an inactivated influenza vaccine. The chain employs TRBV3-1 and TRBJ1-2; D unclear. CDR3 loop: CASNTEGYGYTF. CDR3 sequence (DNA): TGTGCCAGCAATACCGAGGGATATGGCTACACCTTC.